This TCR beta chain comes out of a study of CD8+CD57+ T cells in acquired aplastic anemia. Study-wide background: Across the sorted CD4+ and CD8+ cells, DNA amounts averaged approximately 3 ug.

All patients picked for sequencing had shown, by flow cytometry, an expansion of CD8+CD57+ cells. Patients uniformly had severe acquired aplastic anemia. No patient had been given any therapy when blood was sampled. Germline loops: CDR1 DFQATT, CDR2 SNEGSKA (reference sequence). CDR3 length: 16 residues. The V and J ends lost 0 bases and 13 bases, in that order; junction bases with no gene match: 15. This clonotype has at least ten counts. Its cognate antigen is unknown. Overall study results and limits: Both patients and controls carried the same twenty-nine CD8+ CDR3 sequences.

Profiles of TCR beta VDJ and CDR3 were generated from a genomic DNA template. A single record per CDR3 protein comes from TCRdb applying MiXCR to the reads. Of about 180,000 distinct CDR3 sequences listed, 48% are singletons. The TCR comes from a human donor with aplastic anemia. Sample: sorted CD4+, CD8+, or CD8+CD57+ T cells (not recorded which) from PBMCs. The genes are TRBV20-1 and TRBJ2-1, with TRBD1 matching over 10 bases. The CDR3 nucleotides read TGCAGTGCTAGAGATCCGGGGACAGGGGTTCGGTTGGGACAGTTCTTC. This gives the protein CSARDPGTGVRLGQFF.